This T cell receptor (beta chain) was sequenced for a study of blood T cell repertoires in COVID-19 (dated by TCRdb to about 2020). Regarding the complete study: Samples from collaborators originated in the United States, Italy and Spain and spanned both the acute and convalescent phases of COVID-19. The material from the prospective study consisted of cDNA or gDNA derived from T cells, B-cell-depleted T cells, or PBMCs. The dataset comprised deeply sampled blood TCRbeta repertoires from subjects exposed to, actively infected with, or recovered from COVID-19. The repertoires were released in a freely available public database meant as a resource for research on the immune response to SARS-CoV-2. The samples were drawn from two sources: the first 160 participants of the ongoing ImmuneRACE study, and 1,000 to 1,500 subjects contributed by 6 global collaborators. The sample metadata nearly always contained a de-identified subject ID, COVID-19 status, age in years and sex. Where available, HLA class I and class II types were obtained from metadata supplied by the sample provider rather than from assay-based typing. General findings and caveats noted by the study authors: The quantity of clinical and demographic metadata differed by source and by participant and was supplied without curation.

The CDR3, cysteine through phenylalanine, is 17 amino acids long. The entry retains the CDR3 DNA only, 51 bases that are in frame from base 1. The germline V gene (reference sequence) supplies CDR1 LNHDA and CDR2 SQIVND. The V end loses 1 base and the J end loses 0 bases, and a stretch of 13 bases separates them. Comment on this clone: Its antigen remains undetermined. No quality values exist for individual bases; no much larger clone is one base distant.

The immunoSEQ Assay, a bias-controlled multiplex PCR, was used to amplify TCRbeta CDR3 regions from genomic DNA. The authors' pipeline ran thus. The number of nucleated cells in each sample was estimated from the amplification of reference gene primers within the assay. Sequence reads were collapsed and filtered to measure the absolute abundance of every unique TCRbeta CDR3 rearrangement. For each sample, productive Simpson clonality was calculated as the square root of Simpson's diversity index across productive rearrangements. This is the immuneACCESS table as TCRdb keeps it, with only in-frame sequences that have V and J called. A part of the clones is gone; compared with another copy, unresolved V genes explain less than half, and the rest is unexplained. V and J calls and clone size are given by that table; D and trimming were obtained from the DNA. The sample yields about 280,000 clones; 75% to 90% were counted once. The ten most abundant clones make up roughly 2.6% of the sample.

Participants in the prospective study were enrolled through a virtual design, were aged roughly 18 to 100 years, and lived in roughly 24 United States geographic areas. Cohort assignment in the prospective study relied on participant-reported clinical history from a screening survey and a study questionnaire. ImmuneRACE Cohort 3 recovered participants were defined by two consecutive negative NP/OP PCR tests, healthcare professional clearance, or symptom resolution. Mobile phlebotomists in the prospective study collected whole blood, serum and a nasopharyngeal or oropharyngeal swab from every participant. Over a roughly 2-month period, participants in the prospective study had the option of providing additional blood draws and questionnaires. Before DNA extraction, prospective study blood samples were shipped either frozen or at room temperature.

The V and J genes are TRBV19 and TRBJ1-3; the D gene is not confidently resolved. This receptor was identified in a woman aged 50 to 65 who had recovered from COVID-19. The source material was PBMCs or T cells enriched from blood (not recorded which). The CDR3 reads CASSIVSDSYSGNTIYF. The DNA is TGTGCCAGTAGTATAGTCTCGGACTCATACTCTGGAAACACCATATATTTT.